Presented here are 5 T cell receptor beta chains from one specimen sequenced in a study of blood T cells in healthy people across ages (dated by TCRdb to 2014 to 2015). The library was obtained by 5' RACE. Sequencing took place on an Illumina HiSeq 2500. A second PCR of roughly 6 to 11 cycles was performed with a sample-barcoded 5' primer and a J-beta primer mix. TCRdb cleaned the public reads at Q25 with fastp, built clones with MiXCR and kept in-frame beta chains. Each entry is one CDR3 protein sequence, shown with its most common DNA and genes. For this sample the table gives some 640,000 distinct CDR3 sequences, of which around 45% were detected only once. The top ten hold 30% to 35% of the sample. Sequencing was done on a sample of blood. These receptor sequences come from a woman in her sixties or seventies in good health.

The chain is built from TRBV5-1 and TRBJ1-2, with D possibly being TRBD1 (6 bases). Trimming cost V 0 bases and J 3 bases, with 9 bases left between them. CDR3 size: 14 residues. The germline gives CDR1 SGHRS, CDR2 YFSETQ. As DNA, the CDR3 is TGCGCCAGCAGCTTGGACGGGGGCTACTATGGCTACACCTTC. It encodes CASSLDGGYYGYTF.

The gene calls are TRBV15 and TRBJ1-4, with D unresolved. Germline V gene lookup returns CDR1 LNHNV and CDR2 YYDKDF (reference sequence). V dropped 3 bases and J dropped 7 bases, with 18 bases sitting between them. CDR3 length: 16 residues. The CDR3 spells CATSRDPGLEGEKLFF. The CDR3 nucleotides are TGTGCCACCAGCAGGGATCCGGGCCTCGAGGGTGAAAAACTGTTTTTT. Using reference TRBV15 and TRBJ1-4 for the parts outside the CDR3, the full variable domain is DAMVIQNPRYQVTQFGKPVTLSCSQTLNHNVMYWYQQKSSQAPKLLFHYYDKDFNNEADTPDNFQSRRPNTSFCFLDIRSPGLGDTAMYLCATSRDPGLEGEKLFFGSGTQLSVL.

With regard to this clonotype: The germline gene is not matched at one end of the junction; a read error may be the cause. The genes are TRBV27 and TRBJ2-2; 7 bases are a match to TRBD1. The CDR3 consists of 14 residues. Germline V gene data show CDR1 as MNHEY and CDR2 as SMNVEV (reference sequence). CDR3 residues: CAGSARGMAGELFF. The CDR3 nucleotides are TGTGCCGGCAGTGCCAGGGGGATGGCCGGGGAGCTGTTTTTT.

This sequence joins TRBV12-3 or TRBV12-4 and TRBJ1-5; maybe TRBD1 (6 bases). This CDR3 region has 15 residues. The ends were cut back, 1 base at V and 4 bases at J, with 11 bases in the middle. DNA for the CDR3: TGTGCCAGCAGTTTAGGGGGGCCTGGAAATCAGCCCCAGCATTTT. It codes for CASSLGGPGNQPQHF.

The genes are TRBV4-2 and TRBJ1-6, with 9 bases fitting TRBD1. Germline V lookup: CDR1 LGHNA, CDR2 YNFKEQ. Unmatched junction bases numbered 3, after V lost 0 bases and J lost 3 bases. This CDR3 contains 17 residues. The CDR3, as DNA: TGTGCCAGCAGCCAAGAGACAGGGGGTGGCTATAATTCACCCCTCCACTTT. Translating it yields CASSQETGGGYNSPLHF.